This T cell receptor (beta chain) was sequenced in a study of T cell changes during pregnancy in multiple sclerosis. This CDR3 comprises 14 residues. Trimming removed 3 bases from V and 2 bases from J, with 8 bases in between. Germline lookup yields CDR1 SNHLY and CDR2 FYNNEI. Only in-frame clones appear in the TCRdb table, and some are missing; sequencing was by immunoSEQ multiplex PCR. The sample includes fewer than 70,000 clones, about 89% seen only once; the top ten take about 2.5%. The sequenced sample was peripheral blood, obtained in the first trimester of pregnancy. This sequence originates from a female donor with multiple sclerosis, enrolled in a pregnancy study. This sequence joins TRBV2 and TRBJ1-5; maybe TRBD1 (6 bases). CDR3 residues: CASSDRGGNQPQHF. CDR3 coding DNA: TGTGCCAGCAGTGACAGGGGCGGCAATCAGCCCCAGCATTTT.